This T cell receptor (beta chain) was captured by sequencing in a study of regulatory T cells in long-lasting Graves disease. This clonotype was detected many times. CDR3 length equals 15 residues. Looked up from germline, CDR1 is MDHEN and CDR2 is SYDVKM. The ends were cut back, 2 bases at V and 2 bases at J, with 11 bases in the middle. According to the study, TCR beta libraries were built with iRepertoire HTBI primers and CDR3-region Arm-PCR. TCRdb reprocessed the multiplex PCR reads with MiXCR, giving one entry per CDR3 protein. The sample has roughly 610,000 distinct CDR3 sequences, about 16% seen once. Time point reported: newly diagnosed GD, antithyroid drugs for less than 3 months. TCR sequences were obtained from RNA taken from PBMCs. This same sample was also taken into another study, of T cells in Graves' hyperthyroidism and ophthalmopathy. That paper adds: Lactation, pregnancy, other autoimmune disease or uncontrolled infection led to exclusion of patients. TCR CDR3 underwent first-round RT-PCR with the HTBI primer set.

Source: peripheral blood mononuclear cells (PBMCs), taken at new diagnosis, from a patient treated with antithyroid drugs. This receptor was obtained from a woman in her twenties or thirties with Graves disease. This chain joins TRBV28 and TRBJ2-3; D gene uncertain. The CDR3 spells CASSLKGGITDTQYF. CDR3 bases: TGTGCCAGCAGTTTAAAGGGCGGTATCACAGATACGCAGTATTTT.